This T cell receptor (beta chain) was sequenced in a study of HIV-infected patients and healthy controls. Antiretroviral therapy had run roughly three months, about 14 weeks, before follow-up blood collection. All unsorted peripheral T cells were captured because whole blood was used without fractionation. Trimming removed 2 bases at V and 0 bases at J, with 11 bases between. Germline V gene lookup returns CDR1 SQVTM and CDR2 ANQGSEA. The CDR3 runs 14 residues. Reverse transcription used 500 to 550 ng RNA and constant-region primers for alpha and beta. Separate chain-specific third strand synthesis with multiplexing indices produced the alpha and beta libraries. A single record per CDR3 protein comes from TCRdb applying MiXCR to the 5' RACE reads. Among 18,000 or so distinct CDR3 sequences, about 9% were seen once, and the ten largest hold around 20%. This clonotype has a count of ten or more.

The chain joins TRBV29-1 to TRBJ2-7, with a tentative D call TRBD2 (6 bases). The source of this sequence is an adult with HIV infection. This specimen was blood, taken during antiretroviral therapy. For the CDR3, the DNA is TGCAGCGTTGAACACGGGAGTAGCTCCTACGAGCAGTACTTC. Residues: CSVEHGSSSYEQYF.